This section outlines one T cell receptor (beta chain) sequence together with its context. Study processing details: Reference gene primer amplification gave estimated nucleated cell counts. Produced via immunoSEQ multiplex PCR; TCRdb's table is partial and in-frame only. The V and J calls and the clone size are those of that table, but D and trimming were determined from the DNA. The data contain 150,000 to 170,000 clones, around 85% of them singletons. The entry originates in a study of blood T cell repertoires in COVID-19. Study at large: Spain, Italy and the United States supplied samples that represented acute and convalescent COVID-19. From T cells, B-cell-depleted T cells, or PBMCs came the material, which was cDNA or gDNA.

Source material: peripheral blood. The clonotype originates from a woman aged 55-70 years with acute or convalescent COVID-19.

The CDR3 sequence is CASSTDREMGGYTF. CDR3 in DNA: TGTGCCAGCAGTACCGACAGGGAAATGGGTGGCTACACCTTC. This rearrangement joins TRBV6-5 to TRBJ1-2, with 7 bases fitting TRBD1. Germline V gene sequence: CDR1 MNHEY, CDR2 SVGAGI. The J segment lost 7 bases and the V segment lost 5 bases, leaving 10 bases of the junction unmatched. The CDR3 contains 14 residues.